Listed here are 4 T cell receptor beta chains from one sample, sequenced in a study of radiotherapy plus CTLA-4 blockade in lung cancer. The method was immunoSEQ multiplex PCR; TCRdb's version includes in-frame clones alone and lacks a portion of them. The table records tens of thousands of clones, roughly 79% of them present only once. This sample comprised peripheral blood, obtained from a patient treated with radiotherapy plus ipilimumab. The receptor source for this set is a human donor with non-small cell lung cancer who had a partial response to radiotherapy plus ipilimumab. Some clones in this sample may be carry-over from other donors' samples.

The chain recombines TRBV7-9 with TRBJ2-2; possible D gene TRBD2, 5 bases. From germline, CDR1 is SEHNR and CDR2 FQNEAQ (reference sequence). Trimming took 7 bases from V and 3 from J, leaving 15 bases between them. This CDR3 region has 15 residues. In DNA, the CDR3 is TGTGCCAGCAAATGGTTGGAGGTGGACACCGGGGAGCTGTTTTTT. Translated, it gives CASKWLEVDTGELFF. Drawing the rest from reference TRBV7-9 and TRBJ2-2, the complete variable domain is DTGVSQNPRHKITKRGQNVTFRCDPISEHNRLYWYRQTLGQGPEFLTYFQNEAQLEKSRLLSDRFSAERPKGSFSTLEIQRTEQGDSAMYLCASKWLEVDTGELFFGEGSRLTVL.

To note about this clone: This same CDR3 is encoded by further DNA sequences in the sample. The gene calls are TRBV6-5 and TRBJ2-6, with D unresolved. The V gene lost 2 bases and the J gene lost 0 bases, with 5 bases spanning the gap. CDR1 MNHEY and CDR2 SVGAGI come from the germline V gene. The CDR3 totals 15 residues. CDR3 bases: TGTGCCAGCAGTTACGCAGACTCTGGGGCCAACGTCCTGACTTTC. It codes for CASSYADSGANVLTF.

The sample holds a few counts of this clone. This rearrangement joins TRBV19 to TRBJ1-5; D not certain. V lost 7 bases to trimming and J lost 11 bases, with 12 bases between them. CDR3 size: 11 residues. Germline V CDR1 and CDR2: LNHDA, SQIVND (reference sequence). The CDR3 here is CASTAGLSQHF. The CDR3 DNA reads TGTGCCAGTACCGCGGGTTTGTCCCAGCATTTT.

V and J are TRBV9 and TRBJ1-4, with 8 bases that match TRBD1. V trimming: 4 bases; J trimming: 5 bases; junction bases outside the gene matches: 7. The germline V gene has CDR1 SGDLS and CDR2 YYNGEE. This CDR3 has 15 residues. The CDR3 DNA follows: TGTGCCAGCAGCAAGGGACAGGAAGGAAATGAAAAACTGTTTTTT. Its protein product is CASSKGQEGNEKLFF.